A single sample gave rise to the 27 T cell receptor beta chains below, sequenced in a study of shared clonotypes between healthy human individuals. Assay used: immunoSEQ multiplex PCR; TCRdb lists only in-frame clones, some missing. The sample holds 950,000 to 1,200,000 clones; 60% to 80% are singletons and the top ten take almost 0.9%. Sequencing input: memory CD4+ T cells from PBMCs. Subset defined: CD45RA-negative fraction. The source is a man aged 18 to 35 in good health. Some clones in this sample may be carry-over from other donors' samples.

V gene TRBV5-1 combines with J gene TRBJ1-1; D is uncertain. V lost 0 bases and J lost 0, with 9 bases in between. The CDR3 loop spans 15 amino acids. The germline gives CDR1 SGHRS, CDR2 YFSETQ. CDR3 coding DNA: TGCGCCAGCAGCTTGGCAGGACCTATGAACACTGAAGCTTTCTTT. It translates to CASSLAGPMNTEAFF.

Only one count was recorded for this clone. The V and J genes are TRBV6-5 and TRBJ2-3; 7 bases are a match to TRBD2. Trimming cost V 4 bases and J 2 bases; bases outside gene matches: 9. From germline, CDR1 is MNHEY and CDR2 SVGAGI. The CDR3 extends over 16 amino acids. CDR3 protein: CASSSGTTSNTDTQYF. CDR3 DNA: TGTGCCAGCAGTTCCGGGACTACCTCAAACACAGATACGCAGTATTTT.

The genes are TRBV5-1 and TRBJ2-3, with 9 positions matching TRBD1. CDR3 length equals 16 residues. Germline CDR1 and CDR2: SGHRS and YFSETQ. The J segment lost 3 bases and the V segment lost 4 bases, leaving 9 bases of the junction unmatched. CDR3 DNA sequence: TGCGCCAGCAGCCTAGGGACAGGGAAGGGGACAGATACGCAGTATTTT. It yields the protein CASSLGTGKGTDTQYF. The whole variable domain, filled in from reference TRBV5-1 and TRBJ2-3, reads KAGVTQTPRYLIKTRGQQVTLSCSPISGHRSVSWYQQTPGQGLQFLFEYFSETQRNKGNFPGRFSGRQFSNSRSEMNVSTLELGDSALYLCASSLGTGKGTDTQYFGPGTRLTVL.

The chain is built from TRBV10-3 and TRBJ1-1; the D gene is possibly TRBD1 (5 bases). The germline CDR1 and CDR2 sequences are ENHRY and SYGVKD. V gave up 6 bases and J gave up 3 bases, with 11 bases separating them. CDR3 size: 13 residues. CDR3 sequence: CAIRNTGDTEAFF. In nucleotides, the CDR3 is TGTGCCATCAGAAATACAGGAGACACTGAAGCTTTCTTT.

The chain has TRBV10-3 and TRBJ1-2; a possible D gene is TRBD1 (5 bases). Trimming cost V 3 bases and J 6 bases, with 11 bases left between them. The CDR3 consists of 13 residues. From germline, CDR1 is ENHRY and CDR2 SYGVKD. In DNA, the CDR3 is TGTGCCATCAGTGAATACGAGGGGCATGGCTACACCTTC. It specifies CAISEYEGHGYTF.

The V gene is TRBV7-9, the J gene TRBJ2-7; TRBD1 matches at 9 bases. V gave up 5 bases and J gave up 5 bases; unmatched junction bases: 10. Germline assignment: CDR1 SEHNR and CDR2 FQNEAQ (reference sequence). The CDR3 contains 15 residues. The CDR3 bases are TGTGCCAGCAGCCTCGGACAGGGGATACTCCACGAGCAGTACTTC. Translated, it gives CASSLGQGILHEQYF. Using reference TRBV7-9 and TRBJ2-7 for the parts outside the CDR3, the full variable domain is DTGVSQNPRHKITKRGQNVTFRCDPISEHNRLYWYRQTLGQGPEFLTYFQNEAQLEKSRLLSDRFSAERPKGSFSTLEIQRTEQGDSAMYLCASSLGQGILHEQYFGPGTRLTVT.

The CDR3 loop reads CASSTWGNTEAFF. DNA for the CDR3: TGTGCCAGCAGCACATGGGGGAACACTGAAGCTTTCTTT. This chain uses TRBV7-9 with TRBJ1-1, with D unresolved. The length of the CDR3 is 13 residues. Trimming removed 5 bases from V and 1 base from J, with 8 bases in between. From germline, CDR1 is SEHNR and CDR2 FQNEAQ (reference sequence).

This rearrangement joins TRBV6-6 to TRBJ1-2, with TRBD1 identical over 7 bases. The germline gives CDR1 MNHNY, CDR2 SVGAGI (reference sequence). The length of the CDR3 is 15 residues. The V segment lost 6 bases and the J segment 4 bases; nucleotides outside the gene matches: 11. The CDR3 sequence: CASSPQGGPGYGYTF. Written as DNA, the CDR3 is TGTGCCAGCAGCCCCCAGGGGGGGCCAGGCTATGGCTACACCTTC.

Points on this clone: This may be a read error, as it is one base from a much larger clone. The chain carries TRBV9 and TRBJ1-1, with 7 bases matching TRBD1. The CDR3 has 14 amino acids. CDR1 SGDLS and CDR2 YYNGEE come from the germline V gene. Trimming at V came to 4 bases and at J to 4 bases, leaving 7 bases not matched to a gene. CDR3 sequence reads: CASSQQGFPTEAFF. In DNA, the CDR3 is TGTGCCAGCAGCCAACAGGGGTTCCCCACTGAAGCTTTCTTT.

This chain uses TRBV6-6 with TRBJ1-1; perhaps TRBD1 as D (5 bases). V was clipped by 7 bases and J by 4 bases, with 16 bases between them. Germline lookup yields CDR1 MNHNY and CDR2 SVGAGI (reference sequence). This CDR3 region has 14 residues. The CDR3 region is CASTYAAGGTEAFF. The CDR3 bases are TGTGCCAGCACCTACGCAGCGGGGGGCACTGAAGCTTTCTTT.

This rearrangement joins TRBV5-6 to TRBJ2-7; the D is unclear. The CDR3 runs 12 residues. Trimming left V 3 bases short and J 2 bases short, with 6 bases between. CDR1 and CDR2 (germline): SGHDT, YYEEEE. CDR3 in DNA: TGTGCCAGCAGCTCCGGAACCTACGAGCAGTACTTC. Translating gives CASSSGTYEQYF.

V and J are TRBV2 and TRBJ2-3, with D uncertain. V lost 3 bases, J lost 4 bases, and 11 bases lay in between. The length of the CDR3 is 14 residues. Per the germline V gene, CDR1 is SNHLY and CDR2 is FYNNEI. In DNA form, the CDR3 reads TGTGCCAGCAGTGACCGGTCTGTCGCAGATACGCAGTATTTT. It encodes CASSDRSVADTQYF.

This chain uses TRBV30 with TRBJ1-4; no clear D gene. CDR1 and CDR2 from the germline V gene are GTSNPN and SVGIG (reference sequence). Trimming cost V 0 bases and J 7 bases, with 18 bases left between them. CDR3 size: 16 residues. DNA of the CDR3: TGTGCCTGGAGTGTACAAAGTGCCTACCCCAGTGAAAAACTGTTTTTT. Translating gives CAWSVQSAYPSEKLFF. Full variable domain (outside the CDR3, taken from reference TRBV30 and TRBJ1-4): SQTIHQWPATLVQPVGSPLSLECTVEGTSNPNLYWYRQAAGRGLQLLFYSVGIGQISSEVPQNLSASRPQDRQFILSSKKLLLSDSGFYLCAWSVQSAYPSEKLFFGSGTQLSVL.

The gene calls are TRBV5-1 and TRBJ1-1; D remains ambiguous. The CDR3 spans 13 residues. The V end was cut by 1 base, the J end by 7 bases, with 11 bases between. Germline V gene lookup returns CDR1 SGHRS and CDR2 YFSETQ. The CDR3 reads CASSLRGFDEAFF. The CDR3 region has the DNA TGCGCCAGCAGCTTGCGGGGTTTTGATGAAGCTTTCTTT.

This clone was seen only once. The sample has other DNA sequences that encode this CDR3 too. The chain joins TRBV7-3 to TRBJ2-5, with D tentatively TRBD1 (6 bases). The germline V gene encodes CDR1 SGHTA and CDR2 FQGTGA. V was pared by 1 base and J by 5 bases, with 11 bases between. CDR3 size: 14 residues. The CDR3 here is CASSLRSRGETQYF. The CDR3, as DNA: TGTGCCAGCAGCTTAAGGAGCAGGGGTGAGACCCAGTACTTC.

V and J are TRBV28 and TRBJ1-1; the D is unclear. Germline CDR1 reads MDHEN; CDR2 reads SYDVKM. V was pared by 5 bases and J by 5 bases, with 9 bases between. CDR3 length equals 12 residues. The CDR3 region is CASSLRLTEAFF. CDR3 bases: TGTGCCAGCAGTCTAAGGTTAACTGAAGCTTTCTTT. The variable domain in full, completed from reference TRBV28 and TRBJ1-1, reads DVKVTQSSRYLVKRTGEKVFLECVQDMDHENMFWYRQDPGLGLRLIYFSYDVKMKEKGDIPEGYSVSREKKERFSLILESASTNQTSMYLCASSLRLTEAFFGQGTRLTVV.

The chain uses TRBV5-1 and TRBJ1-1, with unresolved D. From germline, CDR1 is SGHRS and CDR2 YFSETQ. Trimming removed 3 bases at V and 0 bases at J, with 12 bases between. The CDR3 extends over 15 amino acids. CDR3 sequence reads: CASSSWVGMNTEAFF. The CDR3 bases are TGCGCCAGCAGCTCATGGGTGGGAATGAACACTGAAGCTTTCTTT. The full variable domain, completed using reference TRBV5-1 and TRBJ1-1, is KAGVTQTPRYLIKTRGQQVTLSCSPISGHRSVSWYQQTPGQGLQFLFEYFSETQRNKGNFPGRFSGRQFSNSRSEMNVSTLELGDSALYLCASSSWVGMNTEAFFGQGTRLTVV.

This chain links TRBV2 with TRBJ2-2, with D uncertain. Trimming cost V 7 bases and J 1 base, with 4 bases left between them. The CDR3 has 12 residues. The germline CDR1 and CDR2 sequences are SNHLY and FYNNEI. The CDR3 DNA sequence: TGTGCCAGCATAGAGAACACCGGGGAGCTGTTTTTT. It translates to CASIENTGELFF.

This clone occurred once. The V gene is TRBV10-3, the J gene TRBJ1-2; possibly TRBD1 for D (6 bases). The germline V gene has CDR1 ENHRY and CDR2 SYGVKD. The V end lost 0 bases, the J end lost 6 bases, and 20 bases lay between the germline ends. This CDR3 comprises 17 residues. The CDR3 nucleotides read TGTGCCATCAGTGAGTCGTCTAACAGGGCGAGTTCGAATGGCTACACCTTC. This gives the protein CAISESSNRASSNGYTF.

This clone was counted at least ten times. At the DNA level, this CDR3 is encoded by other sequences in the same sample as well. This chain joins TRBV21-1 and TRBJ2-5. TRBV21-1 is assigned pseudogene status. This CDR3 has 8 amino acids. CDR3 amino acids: CASNPKYF. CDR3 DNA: TGTGCCAGTAACCCGAAGTACTTC.

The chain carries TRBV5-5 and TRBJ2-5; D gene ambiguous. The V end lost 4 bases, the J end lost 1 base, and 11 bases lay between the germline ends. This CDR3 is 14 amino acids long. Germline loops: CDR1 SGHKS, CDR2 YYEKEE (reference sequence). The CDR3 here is CASSMIAFQETQYF. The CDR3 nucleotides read TGTGCCAGCAGCATGATAGCTTTCCAAGAGACCCAGTACTTC.

The CDR3: CASQTGGLGTEAFF. CDR3 sequence (DNA): TGTGCCAGCCAGACTGGGGGGTTAGGTACTGAAGCTTTCTTT. J is TRBJ1-1 and V is TRBV28, with TRBD1 as a possible D gene (5 bases). CDR3 length equals 14 residues. Germline CDR1 and CDR2: MDHEN and SYDVKM. Trimming removed 8 bases from V and 5 bases from J, with 18 bases in between.

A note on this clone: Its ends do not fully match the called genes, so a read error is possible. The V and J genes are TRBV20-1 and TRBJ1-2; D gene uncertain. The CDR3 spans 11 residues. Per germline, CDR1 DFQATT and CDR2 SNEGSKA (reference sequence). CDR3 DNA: TGCAGTGCTAGAGAACAGAGTACAGCCATCTTC. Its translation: CSAREQSTAIF.

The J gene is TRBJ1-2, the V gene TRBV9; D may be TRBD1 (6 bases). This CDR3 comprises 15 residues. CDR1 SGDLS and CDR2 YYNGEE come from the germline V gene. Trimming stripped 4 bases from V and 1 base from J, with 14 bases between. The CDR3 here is CASSPTGTHNYGYTF. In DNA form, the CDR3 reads TGTGCCAGCAGCCCCACCGGGACACATAACTATGGCTACACCTTC.

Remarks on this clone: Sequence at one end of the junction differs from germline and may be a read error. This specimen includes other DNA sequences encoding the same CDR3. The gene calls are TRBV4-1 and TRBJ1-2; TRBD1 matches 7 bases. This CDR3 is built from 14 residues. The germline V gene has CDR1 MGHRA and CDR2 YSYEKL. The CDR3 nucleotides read TGCGCCAGCAGTCGACAGGGCTCCGCCTATGGCCACACCTTC. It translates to CASSRQGSAYGHTF.

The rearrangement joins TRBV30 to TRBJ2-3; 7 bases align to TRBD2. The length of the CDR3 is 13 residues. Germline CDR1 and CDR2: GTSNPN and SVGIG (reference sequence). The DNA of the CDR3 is TGTGCGACCTCCAGGGACTACACAGATACGCAGTATTTT. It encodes CATSRDYTDTQYF.

The CDR3 coding sequence is TGCGCCAGCAGTCCCCCGGGACAGAGCACAGATACGCAGTATTTT. This codes for CASSPPGQSTDTQYF. The chain has TRBV5-1 and TRBJ2-3; TRBD1 matches 7 bases. From germline, CDR1 is SGHRS and CDR2 YFSETQ. The CDR3 extends over 15 amino acids. V was clipped by 5 bases and J by 0 bases; unmatched bases: 6.